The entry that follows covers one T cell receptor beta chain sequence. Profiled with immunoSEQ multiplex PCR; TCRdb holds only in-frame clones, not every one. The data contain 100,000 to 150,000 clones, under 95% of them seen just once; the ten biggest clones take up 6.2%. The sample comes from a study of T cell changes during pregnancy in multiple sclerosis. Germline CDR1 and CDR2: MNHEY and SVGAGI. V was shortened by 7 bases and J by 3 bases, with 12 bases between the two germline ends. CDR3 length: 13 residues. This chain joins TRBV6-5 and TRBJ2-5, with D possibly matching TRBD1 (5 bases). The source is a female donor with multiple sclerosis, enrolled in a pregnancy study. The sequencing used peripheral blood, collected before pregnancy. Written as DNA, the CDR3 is TGTGCCAGCACCAACAAGGGGAAAGAGACCCAGTACTTC. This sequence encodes CASTNKGKETQYF.